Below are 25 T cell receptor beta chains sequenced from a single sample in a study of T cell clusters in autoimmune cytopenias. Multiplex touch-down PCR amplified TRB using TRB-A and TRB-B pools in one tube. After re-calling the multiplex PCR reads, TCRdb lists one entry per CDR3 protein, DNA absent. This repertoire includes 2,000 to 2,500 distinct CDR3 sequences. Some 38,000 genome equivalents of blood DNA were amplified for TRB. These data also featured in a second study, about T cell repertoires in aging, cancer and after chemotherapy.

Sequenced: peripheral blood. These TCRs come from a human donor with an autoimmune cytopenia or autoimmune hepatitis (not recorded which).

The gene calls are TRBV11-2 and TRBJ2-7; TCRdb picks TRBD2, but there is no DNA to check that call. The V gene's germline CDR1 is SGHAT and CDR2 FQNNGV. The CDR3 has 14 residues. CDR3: CASGLLAGAGEQYF.

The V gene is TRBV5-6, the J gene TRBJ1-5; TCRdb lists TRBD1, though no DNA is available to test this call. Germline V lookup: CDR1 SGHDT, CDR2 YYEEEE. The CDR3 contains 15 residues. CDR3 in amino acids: CASSVYQGTGQPQHF.

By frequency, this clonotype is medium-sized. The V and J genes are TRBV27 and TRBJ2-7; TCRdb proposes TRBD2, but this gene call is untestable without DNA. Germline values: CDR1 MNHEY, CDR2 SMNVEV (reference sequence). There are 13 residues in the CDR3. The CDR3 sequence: CASRTSGAIEQYF.

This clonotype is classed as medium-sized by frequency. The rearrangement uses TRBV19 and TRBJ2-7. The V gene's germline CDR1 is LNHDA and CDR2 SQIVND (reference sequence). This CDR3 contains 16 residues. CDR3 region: CASSIGLSLGSYEQYF.

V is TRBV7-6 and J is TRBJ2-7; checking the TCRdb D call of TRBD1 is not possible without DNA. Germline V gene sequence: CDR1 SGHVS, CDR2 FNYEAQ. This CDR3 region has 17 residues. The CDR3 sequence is CASSFPPSGGSSYEQYF.

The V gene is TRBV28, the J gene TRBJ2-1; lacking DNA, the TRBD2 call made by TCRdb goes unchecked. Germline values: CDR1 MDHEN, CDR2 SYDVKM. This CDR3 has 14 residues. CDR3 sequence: CASSLTSGSNEQFF.

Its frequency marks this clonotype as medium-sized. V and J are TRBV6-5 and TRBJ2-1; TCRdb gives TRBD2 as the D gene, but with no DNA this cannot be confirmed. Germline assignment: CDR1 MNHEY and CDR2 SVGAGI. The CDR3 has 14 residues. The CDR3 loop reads CASSFGTPRDEQFF.

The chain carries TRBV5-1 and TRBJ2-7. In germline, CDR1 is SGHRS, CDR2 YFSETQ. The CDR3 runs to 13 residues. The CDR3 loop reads CASSFGLGREQYF.

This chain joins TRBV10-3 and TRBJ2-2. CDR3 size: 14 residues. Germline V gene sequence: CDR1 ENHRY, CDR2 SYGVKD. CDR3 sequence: CATSREANTGELFF.

This CDR3 is CASSLDLTYEQYF. The chain combines TRBV7-9 with TRBJ2-7. The CDR3 length is 13 residues. Germline-derived CDR1 and CDR2 are SEHNR and FQNEAQ (reference sequence).

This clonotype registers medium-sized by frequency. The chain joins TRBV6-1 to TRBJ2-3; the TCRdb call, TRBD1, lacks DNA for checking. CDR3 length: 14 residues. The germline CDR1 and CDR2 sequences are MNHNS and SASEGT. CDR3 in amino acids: CASSTRTTTDTQYF.

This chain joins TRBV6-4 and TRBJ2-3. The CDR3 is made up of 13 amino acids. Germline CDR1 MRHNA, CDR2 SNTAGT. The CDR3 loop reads CASRATVTDTQYF.

The CDR3 sequence: CASSFRVWTDPKNNEQFF. The chain carries TRBV27 and TRBJ2-1; as DNA is missing, the TRBD1 call by TCRdb cannot be tested. The germline gives CDR1 MNHEY, CDR2 SMNVEV (reference sequence). The CDR3 has 18 residues.

This CDR3 reads CASSTLAGAHEQYF. V usage is TRBV27 and J usage is TRBJ2-7. The length of the CDR3 is 14 residues. CDR1 and CDR2 (germline): MNHEY, SMNVEV (reference sequence).

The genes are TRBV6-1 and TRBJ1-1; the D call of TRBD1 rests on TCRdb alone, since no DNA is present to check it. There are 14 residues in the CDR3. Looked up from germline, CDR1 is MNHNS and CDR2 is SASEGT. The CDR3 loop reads CAGKSYMGGTEAFF.

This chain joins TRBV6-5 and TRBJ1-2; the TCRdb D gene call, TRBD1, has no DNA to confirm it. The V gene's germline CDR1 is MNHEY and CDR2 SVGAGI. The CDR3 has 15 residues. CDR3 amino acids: CASSYGGALNYGYTF.

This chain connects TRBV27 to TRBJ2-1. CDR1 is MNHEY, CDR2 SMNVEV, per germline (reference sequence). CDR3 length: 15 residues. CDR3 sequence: CASSPSLGPYNEQFF.

The chain's CDR3 is CASSSITNEKLFF. The chain combines TRBV27 with TRBJ1-4. Per germline, CDR1 MNHEY and CDR2 SMNVEV (reference sequence). The CDR3 contains 13 residues. Full variable domain (remainder filled in from reference TRBV27 and TRBJ1-4): EAQVTQNPRYLITVTGKKLTVTCSQNMNHEYMSWYRQDPGLGLRQIYYSMNVEVTDKGDVPEGYKVSRKEKRNFPLILESPSPNQTSLYFCASSSITNEKLFFGSGTQLSVL.

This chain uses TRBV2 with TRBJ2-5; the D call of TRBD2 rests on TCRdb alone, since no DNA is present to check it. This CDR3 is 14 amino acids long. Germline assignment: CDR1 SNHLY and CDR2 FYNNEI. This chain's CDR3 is CASSERQGGETQYF. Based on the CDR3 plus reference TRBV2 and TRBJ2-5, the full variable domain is EPEVTQTPSHQVTQMGQEVILRCVPISNHLYFYWYRQILGQKVEFLVSFYNNEISEKSEIFDDQFSVERPDGSNFTLKIRSTKLEDSAMYFCASSERQGGETQYFGPGTRLLVL.

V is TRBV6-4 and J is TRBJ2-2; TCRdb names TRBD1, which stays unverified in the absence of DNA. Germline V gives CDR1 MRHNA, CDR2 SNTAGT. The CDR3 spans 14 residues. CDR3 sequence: CASEETENTGELFF.

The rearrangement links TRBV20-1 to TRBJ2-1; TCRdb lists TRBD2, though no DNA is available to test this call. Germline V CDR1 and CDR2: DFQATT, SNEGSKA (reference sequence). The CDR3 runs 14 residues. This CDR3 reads CSAPEAGGGNEQFF.

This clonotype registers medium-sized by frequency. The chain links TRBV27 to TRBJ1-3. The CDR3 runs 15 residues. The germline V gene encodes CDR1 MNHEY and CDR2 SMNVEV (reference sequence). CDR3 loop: CASSLSGSSGNTIYF.

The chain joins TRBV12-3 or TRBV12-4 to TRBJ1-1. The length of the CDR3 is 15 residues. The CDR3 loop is CASSLHGFMNTEAFF.

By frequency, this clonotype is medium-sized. The CDR3 protein is CASSLAGLAGGRVETQYF. The rearrangement joins TRBV7-6 to TRBJ2-5; TCRdb indicates TRBD2, and absent DNA this call remains unverified. Germline V gives CDR1 SGHVS, CDR2 FNYEAQ. This CDR3 region has 18 residues.

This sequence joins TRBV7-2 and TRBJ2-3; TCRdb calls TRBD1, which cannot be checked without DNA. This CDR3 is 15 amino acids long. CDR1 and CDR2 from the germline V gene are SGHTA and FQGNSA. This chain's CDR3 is CASSLAGGPTDTQYF.